Following are 25 T cell receptor beta chains from one sample sequenced in a study of blood T cell repertoires in COVID-19. Assay used: immunoSEQ multiplex PCR; TCRdb lists only in-frame clones, some missing. The repertoire holds about 56,000 clones, with about 85% as singletons. The sample consisted of peripheral blood. The receptors were sampled from a woman older than 75 with acute or convalescent COVID-19.

The gene calls are TRBV10-3 and TRBJ2-7, with D perhaps TRBD1 (5 bases). The CDR3 loop spans 15 amino acids. The V gene's germline CDR1 is ENHRY and CDR2 SYGVKD. Deletions cut 5 bases from V and 2 bases from J, with 16 bases between. In DNA form, the CDR3 reads TGTGCCATCAGTCAGACAGTTGACAGAGCCTACGAGCAGTACTTC. This codes for CAISQTVDRAYEQYF.

The rearrangement links TRBV4-2 to TRBJ2-6; 9 nucleotides match TRBD1. Germline CDR1 and CDR2: LGHNA and YNFKEQ. The CDR3 has 18 amino acids. The J segment lost 0 bases and the V segment lost 1 base, leaving 4 bases of the junction unmatched. The chain's CDR3 is CASSQATGGGSGANVLTF. The CDR3 bases are TGTGCCAGCAGCCAAGCGACAGGGGGGGGCTCTGGGGCCAACGTCCTGACTTTC.

The V and J genes are TRBV7-9 and TRBJ1-1; D may be TRBD1 (5 bases). Germline V gene data show CDR1 as SEHNR and CDR2 as FQNEAQ (reference sequence). V was pared by 2 bases and J by 1 base, with 8 bases between. This CDR3 contains 14 residues. CDR3: CASSLSTANTEAFF. The CDR3 DNA is TGTGCCAGCAGCTTATCGACAGCGAACACTGAAGCTTTCTTT.

The sample holds one count of this clone. One end of the junction is discordant with germline, which a read error may explain. The V and J genes are TRBV5-6 and TRBJ2-7; 7 nucleotides line up with TRBD1. Germline CDR1 is SGHDT and CDR2 is YYEEEE. The CDR3 loop spans 12 amino acids. CDR3 protein: CASSLQGDSTNF. In DNA form, the CDR3 reads TGTGCCAGCAGCTTGCAGGGGGACAGCACGAACTTC.

The chain links TRBV29-1 to TRBJ1-1; D is possibly TRBD1 (6 bases). This CDR3 spans 14 amino acids. V lost 7 bases and J lost 5, with 20 bases in between. Germline V gives CDR1 SQVTM, CDR2 ANQGSEA. The CDR3 sequence is CSGAWLGGGTEAFF. CDR3 nucleotides: TGCAGCGGGGCCTGGCTGGGAGGGGGAACTGAAGCTTTCTTT.

This clone occurred a few times. The CDR3: CASSVGGAHEQYF. DNA of the CDR3: TGTGCCAGCAGCGTGGGGGGTGCTCACGAGCAGTACTTC. V usage is TRBV11-3 and J usage is TRBJ2-7, with D possibly TRBD2 on 6 matching bases. Germline loops: CDR1 SGHNT, CDR2 YENEEA. Trimming took off 5 bases at V and 5 bases at J, with 13 bases between the two ends. CDR3 length: 13 residues. Combining the CDR3 with reference TRBV11-3 and TRBJ2-7 gives the whole variable domain EAGVVQSPRYKIIEKKQPVAFWCNPISGHNTLYWYLQNLGQGPELLIRYENEEAVDDSQLPKDRFSAERLKGVDSTLKIQPAELGDSAVYLCASSVGGAHEQYFGPGTRLTVT.

This clone showed up just a few times. V is TRBV6-2 or TRBV6-3 and J is TRBJ2-6; possible D gene TRBD1, 5 bases. Trimming removed 5 bases from V and 2 bases from J, with 16 bases in between. Germline V gene data show CDR1 as MNHEY and CDR2 as SVGEGT. This CDR3 comprises 17 residues. CDR3 in amino acids: CASSKRQLGTGANVLTF. For the CDR3, the DNA is TGTGCCAGCAGTAAACGACAGCTGGGCACTGGGGCCAACGTCCTGACTTTC.

The genes are TRBV6-5 and TRBJ2-5, with no clear D. Germline lookup yields CDR1 MNHEY and CDR2 SVGAGI. This CDR3 comprises 14 residues. With 1 base removed from V and 1 base from J, the gap between germline ends came to 7 bases. CDR3 coding DNA: TGTGCCAGCAGTTACTTTGAGGTCCAAGAGACCCAGTACTTC. It is translated as CASSYFEVQETQYF.

This clone was detected a few times. The V and J genes are TRBV3-1 (or the pseudogene TRBV3-2) and TRBJ1-2; D is unresolved. From germline, CDR1 is LGHDT and CDR2 YNNKEL (reference sequence). Trimming shortened V by 5 bases and J by 1 base, and 14 bases separated the two germline ends. The CDR3 is 15 residues long. In DNA, the CDR3 is TGTGCCAGCAGCGCTAGCAGGAGCGGTAACTATGGCTACACCTTC. Translation gives CASSASRSGNYGYTF.

The J gene is TRBJ1-1, the V gene TRBV5-6; D is uncertain. Trimming stripped 1 base from V and 1 base from J, with 8 bases between. Per germline, CDR1 SGHDT and CDR2 YYEEEE. CDR3 length: 14 residues. The CDR3 spells CASSLFSGNTEAFF. The CDR3 bases are TGTGCCAGCAGCTTGTTTTCAGGGAACACTGAAGCTTTCTTT.

This clone showed up just once. The chain is built from TRBV5-1 and TRBJ1-2, with 8 nucleotides matching TRBD1. The germline CDR1 and CDR2 sequences are SGHRS and YFSETQ. Trimming took 3 bases from V and 4 from J; bases not matched to a gene: 5. The CDR3 has 14 amino acids. CDR3 loop: CASSSTGEGYGYTF. The CDR3 DNA is TGCGCCAGCAGCTCGACAGGGGAAGGCTATGGCTACACCTTC.

The rearrangement uses TRBV19 and TRBJ2-3; D remains ambiguous. The V end lost 5 bases, the J end lost 3 bases, and 18 bases lay between the germline ends. There are 16 residues in the CDR3. CDR1 and CDR2 from the germline V gene are LNHDA and SQIVND (reference sequence). In DNA, the CDR3 is TGTGCCAGTAGTCTTCGGTCGGAGTATGTTACAGATACGCAGTATTTT. Translated, it gives CASSLRSEYVTDTQYF.

The J gene is TRBJ2-7, the V gene TRBV28, with a tentative D call TRBD2 (6 bases). Germline V gene lookup returns CDR1 MDHEN and CDR2 SYDVKM. V shed 3 bases and J shed 8 bases, with 11 bases lying between them. CDR3 size: 12 residues. This CDR3 reads CASSLREEKQYF. In DNA, the CDR3 is TGTGCCAGCAGTTTGAGGGAGGAAAAGCAGTACTTC.

The rearrangement links TRBV14 to TRBJ2-7; 9 positions match TRBD2. This CDR3 has 14 residues. Germline V gene data show CDR1 as SGHDN and CDR2 as FVKESK. V was clipped by 7 bases and J by 3 bases; unmatched bases: 7. CDR3 nucleotides: TGTGCCAGCATCGGGCGGGGGGGATACTACGAGCAGTACTTC. Its protein product is CASIGRGGYYEQYF.

The gene calls are TRBV5-1 and TRBJ1-1; 8 bases fit TRBD1. The CDR3 covers 15 residues. The germline V gene encodes CDR1 SGHRS and CDR2 YFSETQ. Trimming cost V 3 bases and J 7 bases; bases outside gene matches: 11. CDR3 protein: CASSSGQAVALEAFF. The CDR3 bases are TGCGCCAGCAGCTCGGGACAGGCGGTAGCCCTTGAAGCTTTCTTT.

The chain links TRBV9 to TRBJ1-1; 9 bases fit TRBD1. CDR1 is SGDLS and CDR2 is YYNGEE in the germline V gene. This CDR3 contains 14 residues. Unmatched junction bases numbered 8, after V lost 7 bases and J lost 4 bases. The CDR3 region is CASRTGVSGTEAFF. DNA for the CDR3: TGTGCCAGCCGGACAGGGGTGAGTGGCACTGAAGCTTTCTTT. The variable domain in full, completed from reference TRBV9 and TRBJ1-1, reads DSGVTQTPKHLITATGQRVTLRCSPRSGDLSVYWYQQSLDQGLQFLIQYYNGEERAKGNILERFSAQQFPDLHSELNLSSLELGDSALYFCASRTGVSGTEAFFGQGTRLTVV.

This chain joins TRBV10-3 and TRBJ1-5; D remains ambiguous. This CDR3 is 15 amino acids long. The V and J ends lost 2 bases and 7 bases respectively, with 15 bases between them. The germline V gene encodes CDR1 ENHRY and CDR2 SYGVKD. CDR3 sequence (DNA): TGTGCCATCAGTGAGGGGCAGGTTGTCGAACAGCCCCAGCATTTT. As protein: CAISEGQVVEQPQHF.

The CDR3 region is CASSREYSNQPQHF. In nucleotides, the CDR3 is TGTGCCAGCAGCAGGGAATATAGCAATCAGCCCCAGCATTTT. This chain uses TRBV6-5 with TRBJ1-5; D may be TRBD1 (5 bases). CDR1 is MNHEY, CDR2 SVGAGI, per germline. The CDR3 runs 14 residues. Between the trimmed V and J ends, which lost 6 bases and 0 bases, there was a span of 9 bases.

The chain recombines TRBV4-2 with TRBJ1-1; TRBD1 matches 9 bases. CDR3 size: 17 residues. CDR1 and CDR2 (germline): LGHNA, YNFKEQ. V trimming: 5 bases; J trimming: 0 bases; junction bases outside the gene matches: 10. CDR3 protein: CASSSRDREGMNTEAFF. DNA of the CDR3: TGTGCCAGCAGCTCGCGGGACAGGGAGGGAATGAACACTGAAGCTTTCTTT.

The gene calls are TRBV27 and TRBJ2-6; perhaps TRBD1 as D (7 bases). Between the trimmed V and J ends, which lost 5 bases and 4 bases, there was a span of 18 bases. The germline V gene encodes CDR1 MNHEY and CDR2 SMNVEV (reference sequence). The CDR3 totals 17 residues. DNA for the CDR3: TGTGCCAGCAGTCCGCCGCGGGACAGTTTAGGGGCCAACGTCCTGACTTTC. Translated, it gives CASSPPRDSLGANVLTF.

The rearrangement joins TRBV19 to TRBJ1-5; a weak D match, TRBD1 (5 bases). Germline V gene lookup returns CDR1 LNHDA and CDR2 SQIVND (reference sequence). The CDR3 loop spans 14 amino acids. Trimming cost V 3 bases and J 6 bases, with 12 bases left between them. CDR3 amino acids: CASSIQVQGQPQHF. CDR3 sequence (DNA): TGTGCCAGTAGTATCCAGGTCCAGGGTCAGCCCCAGCATTTT.

The V call is TRBV11-3, the J call TRBJ1-5; perhaps TRBD1 as D (5 bases). The germline V and J ends were trimmed by 1 base and 0 bases, with 22 bases remaining between them. CDR3 length equals 20 residues. Germline V gene sequence: CDR1 SGHNT, CDR2 YENEEA. The CDR3 loop reads CASSLAPLGSGGHSNQPQHF. Here the CDR3 DNA reads TGTGCCAGCAGCTTAGCCCCTCTTGGGTCGGGGGGTCATAGCAATCAGCCCCAGCATTTT.

The chain uses TRBV18 and TRBJ1-4; TRBD1 matches 9 bases. Germline values: CDR1 KGHSH, CDR2 LQKENI. The V and J ends lost 4 bases and 5 bases, in that order; junction bases with no gene match: 11. This CDR3 comprises 17 residues. The CDR3 loop is CASSRQTGTGLNEKLFF. The CDR3 DNA reads TGTGCCAGCTCACGACAAACTGGGACAGGGCTGAATGAAAAACTGTTTTTT.

The V call is TRBV19, the J call TRBJ2-1; possible D gene TRBD2, 6 bases. V dropped 8 bases and J dropped 4 bases, with 12 bases sitting between them. Per the germline V gene, CDR1 is LNHDA and CDR2 is SQIVND (reference sequence). The CDR3 length is 13 residues. The chain's CDR3 is CASSAGLYNEQFF. DNA for the CDR3: TGTGCCAGTTCGGCGGGGTTATACAATGAGCAGTTCTTC.

This rearrangement joins TRBV6-1 to TRBJ2-1; 7 nucleotides agree with TRBD2. Germline V lookup: CDR1 MNHNS, CDR2 SASEGT. Trimming cost V 0 bases and J 9 bases; bases outside gene matches: 2. This CDR3 is built from 13 residues. CDR3 nucleotide sequence: TGTGCCAGCAGTGAAGCGGGGGGGACTGAGCAGTTCTTC. Its protein product is CASSEAGGTEQFF.